Listed here are 5 T cell receptor beta chains from one sample, sequenced in a study of identical twins. TCRdb re-analysed the 5' RACE reads in MiXCR, keeping a single row per CDR3 protein. The table includes roughly 690,000 distinct CDR3 sequences, around 6% detected once. The sample was naive T cells sorted from blood. The receptors were sampled from a man aged 18 to 35 in good health.

This clonotype was counted many times. This sequence joins TRBV9 and TRBJ2-1; TRBD2 matches 7 bases. Trimming at V came to 0 bases and at J to 8 bases, leaving 8 bases not matched to a gene. The CDR3 has 15 amino acids. Germline V gene lookup returns CDR1 SGDLS and CDR2 YYNGEE. The CDR3 DNA is TGTGCCAGCAGCGTAGACGGGGGGAGTTCCTATGAGCAGTTCTTC. This gives the protein CASSVDGGSSYEQFF.

This clonotype was recorded a few times. This chain joins TRBV27 and TRBJ2-2; TRBD1 or TRBD2 may be the D gene (5 bases each). This CDR3 comprises 14 residues. Per the germline V gene, CDR1 is MNHEY and CDR2 is SMNVEV (reference sequence). Trimming shortened V by 1 base and J by 8 bases, and 11 bases separated the two germline ends. The CDR3 sequence: CASSLWGLSGELFF. CDR3 bases: TGTGCCAGCAGTTTATGGGGGTTATCGGGGGAGCTGTTTTTT.

This chain links TRBV7-6 with TRBJ2-1; D is perhaps TRBD2 (6 bases). V was shortened by 5 bases and J by 0 bases, with 14 bases between the two germline ends. The CDR3 runs to 16 residues. CDR1 and CDR2 from the germline V gene are SGHVS and FNYEAQ. The CDR3 loop reads CASSLTSLSSYNEQFF. The CDR3 coding sequence is TGTGCCAGCAGCCTGACTAGTCTGAGCTCCTACAATGAGCAGTTCTTC.

This clonotype came up a few times. The chain is built from TRBV5-1 and TRBJ2-2; D gene ambiguous. V was clipped by 0 bases and J by 0 bases, with 9 bases between them. CDR3 length: 16 residues. Germline V gives CDR1 SGHRS, CDR2 YFSETQ. As DNA, the CDR3 is TGCGCCAGCAGCTTGGAGGCGCCACCGAACACCGGGGAGCTGTTTTTT. It is translated as CASSLEAPPNTGELFF.

The rearrangement uses TRBV18 and TRBJ2-1, with 11 nucleotides matching TRBD2. The V gene's germline CDR1 is KGHSH and CDR2 LQKENI. Germline trimming cut 6 bases from V and 4 bases from J; bases unmatched to any gene: 5. This CDR3 is built from 15 residues. This chain's CDR3 is CASSLSSGRYNEQFF. CDR3 bases: TGTGCCAGCTCCCTTTCTAGCGGGAGGTACAATGAGCAGTTCTTC.